A single sample is the source of the 29 T cell receptor beta chains below, sequenced in a study of T cell changes during pregnancy in multiple sclerosis. Sequencing was performed with immunoSEQ multiplex PCR; in TCRdb, only in-frame clones are kept and a portion is missing. The data hold fewer than 95,000 clones, with roughly nine tenths observed a single time. Sequences were derived from peripheral blood, sampled in the first trimester of pregnancy. Receptor source: a female donor in good health, enrolled as a control in a pregnancy study.

This sequence joins TRBV2 and TRBJ2-5; 8 nucleotides align to TRBD1. CDR1 and CDR2 from the germline V gene are SNHLY and FYNNEI. The ends lost 3 bases at V and 6 bases at J; junction bases unmatched: 6. This CDR3 is built from 14 residues. Written as DNA, the CDR3 is TGTGCCAGCAGTGAGAGTCAGGGGGCGAAGACCCAGTACTTC. Translated, it gives CASSESQGAKTQYF. Supplemented by reference TRBV2 and TRBJ2-5, the full variable domain reads EPEVTQTPSHQVTQMGQEVILRCVPISNHLYFYWYRQILGQKVEFLVSFYNNEISEKSEIFDDQFSVERPDGSNFTLKIRSTKLEDSAMYFCASSESQGAKTQYFGPGTRLLVL.

Remarks on this clone: Its ends do not fully match the called genes, so a read error is possible. The CDR3 nucleotides are TGTGCTAGCAGCCCTGGCAGGACTAGCGGGAGGGCCAGTGAGCAGTTCTTC. It codes for CASSPGRTSGRASEQFF. The chain recombines TRBV7-7 with TRBJ2-1, with 15 bases that match TRBD2. CDR3 length: 17 residues. Germline V gene lookup returns CDR1 SSHAT and CDR2 FNYEAQ (reference sequence).

The V gene is TRBV4-2, the J gene TRBJ1-5; D might be TRBD1 (5 bases). V was pared by 0 bases and J by 5 bases, with 14 bases between. In germline, CDR1 is LGHNA, CDR2 YNFKEQ. The CDR3 consists of 16 residues. The CDR3 DNA reads TGTGCCAGCAGCCAAGAGGACACGGGCGGATATCAGCCCCAGCATTTT. This encodes CASSQEDTGGYQPQHF.

The genes are TRBV15 and TRBJ1-2, with 7 positions matching TRBD1. Germline CDR1 is LNHNV and CDR2 is YYDKDF (reference sequence). The CDR3 is 15 residues long. Trimming took 0 bases from V and 5 from J; bases not matched to a gene: 6. CDR3 DNA: TGTGCCACCAGCAGAGAAATTGCAGGGGGTTATGGCTACACCTTC. It is translated as CATSREIAGGYGYTF.

V is TRBV6-5 and J is TRBJ1-5; no clear D. Germline values: CDR1 MNHEY, CDR2 SVGAGI. This CDR3 contains 15 residues. Trimming removed 2 bases from V and 0 bases from J, with 8 bases in between. The CDR3 coding sequence is TGTGCCAGCAGTTACGCGGGGAATAGCAATCAGCCCCAGCATTTT. Amino acid sequence: CASSYAGNSNQPQHF.

This clone is a singleton in its sample. The chain links TRBV29-1 to TRBJ2-3; tentative D call: TRBD1 (5 bases). The CDR3 covers 17 residues. Germline V gives CDR1 SQVTM, CDR2 ANQGSEA. V was clipped by 0 bases and J by 1 base, with 17 bases between them. Written as DNA, the CDR3 is TGCAGCGTTGAAGATACTCCCAGGGCACGGGGCACAGATACGCAGTATTTT. Protein sequence: CSVEDTPRARGTDTQYF.

This chain joins TRBV4-1 and TRBJ2-1; 8 positions match TRBD2. In germline, CDR1 is MGHRA, CDR2 YSYEKL. V shed 1 base and J 3 bases; nucleotides not matched to a gene: 5. There are 16 residues in the CDR3. CDR3 loop: CASSQVRLAIYNEQFF. The CDR3 DNA is TGCGCCAGCAGCCAAGTTCGACTAGCGATCTACAATGAGCAGTTCTTC.

The chain combines TRBV5-1 with TRBJ2-2; 8 bases map to TRBD2. The CDR3 has 16 amino acids. The V gene's germline CDR1 is SGHRS and CDR2 YFSETQ. V dropped 4 bases and J dropped 7; count of bases not matched to a gene: 12. CDR3: CASSPLSGSVVGELFF. DNA for the CDR3: TGCGCCAGCAGCCCTTTGAGCGGGAGCGTAGTCGGGGAGCTGTTTTTT.

CDR3 protein: CASSLGLAGFDTGELFF. For the CDR3, the DNA is TGTGCCAGCAGCTTAGGCCTTGCAGGGTTTGACACCGGGGAGCTGTTTTTT. The V gene is TRBV7-2, the J gene TRBJ2-2, with a possible D match to TRBD1 (5 bases). V gave up 1 base and J gave up 3 bases, with 15 bases separating them. Germline V gene data show CDR1 as SGHTA and CDR2 as FQGNSA. The CDR3 sequence is 17 residues long.

The V gene is TRBV6-1, the J gene TRBJ2-3; 14 nucleotides line up with TRBD2. Germline-derived CDR1 and CDR2 are MNHNS and SASEGT. The CDR3 is 18 amino acids. The J segment lost 5 bases and the V segment lost 4 bases, leaving 11 bases of the junction unmatched. The CDR3 loop reads CASSGGTSGRHGGDTQYF. The DNA for the CDR3 is TGTGCCAGCAGTGGAGGGACTAGCGGGAGACATGGGGGAGATACGCAGTATTTT.

The chain couples TRBV5-4 to TRBJ1-1; possibly TRBD1 for D (5 bases). Trimming took off 3 bases at V and 5 bases at J, with 20 bases between the two ends. The CDR3 is 16 amino acids. Germline CDR1 reads SGHNT; CDR2 reads YYREEE (reference sequence). The CDR3 sequence: CASSSIAWGGGTEAFF. CDR3 DNA sequence: TGTGCCAGCAGCTCGATAGCGTGGGGGGGTGGGACTGAAGCTTTCTTT.

The chain combines TRBV7-2 with TRBJ2-5; D ambiguous. This CDR3 has 12 residues. Trimming left V 2 bases short and J 7 bases short, with 8 bases between. Looked up from germline, CDR1 is SGHTA and CDR2 is FQGNSA. In nucleotides, the CDR3 is TGTGCCAGCAGCTTAACCCACGGGACCCAGTACTTC. Translated, it gives CASSLTHGTQYF. Combining the CDR3 with reference TRBV7-2 and TRBJ2-5 gives the whole variable domain GAGVSQSPSNKVTEKGKDVELRCDPISGHTALYWYRQSLGQGLEFLIYFQGNSAPDKSGLPSDRFSAERTGGSVSTLTIQRTQQEDSAVYLCASSLTHGTQYFGPGTRLLVL.

The rearrangement joins TRBV6-1 to TRBJ2-3; TRBD2 matches at 7 bases. CDR3 length: 15 amino acids. Per the germline V gene, CDR1 is MNHNS and CDR2 is SASEGT. V shed 7 bases, J shed 2 bases, and the junction held 9 bases outside the gene matches. The CDR3 nucleotides read TGTGCCAGCAAACCTTTAGCGGGCCTCACAGATACGCAGTATTTT. Translating gives CASKPLAGLTDTQYF.

The gene calls are TRBV5-6 and TRBJ1-6; D remains ambiguous. Germline CDR1 SGHDT, CDR2 YYEEEE. Trimming stripped 2 bases from V and 7 bases from J, with 13 bases between. This CDR3 has 15 residues. DNA of the CDR3: TGTGCCAGCAGCTTTTCCAGCGGGTGGAATTCACCCCTCCACTTT. Its protein product is CASSFSSGWNSPLHF.

The rearrangement uses TRBV5-4 and TRBJ2-7, with 8 bases aligning to TRBD1. J gave up 6 bases and V 3 bases, and 11 bases lay outside the gene matches. CDR3 length: 15 amino acids. The germline V gene has CDR1 SGHNT and CDR2 YYREEE (reference sequence). The CDR3 region has the DNA TGTGCCAGCAGCTCCGGAAGACAGGGGCTTCCCGAGCAGTACTTC. Protein sequence: CASSSGRQGLPEQYF.

This chain links TRBV5-6 with TRBJ2-7; 7 nucleotides align to TRBD1. Unmatched junction bases numbered 9, after V lost 5 bases and J lost 1 base. The CDR3 runs to 15 residues. CDR1 is SGHDT, CDR2 YYEEEE, per germline. CDR3 coding DNA: TGTGCCAGCAGTTGGCGACAGGGATTATCCTACGAGCAGTACTTC. Translating it yields CASSWRQGLSYEQYF.

The V gene is TRBV14, the J gene TRBJ2-7; TRBD1 aligns across 7 bases. Losses at the gene ends were 4 bases for V and 2 bases for J; bases not matched to a gene: 5. The CDR3 length is 14 residues. From germline, CDR1 is SGHDN and CDR2 FVKESK. CDR3 in DNA: TGTGCCAGCAGCCGGCTGGGACAGACCTACGAGCAGTACTTC. It codes for CASSRLGQTYEQYF.

This chain uses TRBV9 with TRBJ2-7, with 9 bases matching TRBD2. Trimming removed 0 bases from V and 4 bases from J; junction bases left unmatched: 5. CDR3 length: 15 residues. CDR1 SGDLS and CDR2 YYNGEE come from the germline V gene. CDR3: CASSVGGTSIYEQYF. In DNA, the CDR3 is TGTGCCAGCAGCGTAGGCGGGACTAGCATATACGAGCAGTACTTC. Full variable domain (rest looked up from reference TRBV9 and TRBJ2-7): DSGVTQTPKHLITATGQRVTLRCSPRSGDLSVYWYQQSLDQGLQFLIQYYNGEERAKGNILERFSAQQFPDLHSELNLSSLELGDSALYFCASSVGGTSIYEQYFGPGTRLTVT.

The CDR3 DNA follows: TGTGCCAGCAGCTTGCAGGCCCCAACCGGGCAGTACTTC. This gives the protein CASSLQAPTGQYF. This rearrangement joins TRBV7-8 to TRBJ2-7; D is unresolved. V gave up 3 bases and J gave up 9 bases, with 15 bases separating them. Germline CDR1 and CDR2: SGHVS and FQNEAQ. The CDR3 runs to 13 residues.

The chain has TRBV28 and TRBJ2-7; the D gene is possibly TRBD2 (5 bases). The V end lost 4 bases, the J end lost 2 bases, and 15 bases lay between the germline ends. The CDR3 covers 15 residues. Per the germline V gene, CDR1 is MDHEN and CDR2 is SYDVKM. CDR3 bases: TGTGCCAGCAGTTCCCCGGGGAGTATTACCTACGAGCAGTACTTC. Translation: CASSSPGSITYEQYF.

The genes are TRBV28 and TRBJ2-6; D unclear. CDR1 MDHEN and CDR2 SYDVKM come from the germline V gene. The CDR3 is 15 amino acids. Trimming shortened V by 6 bases and J by 0 bases, and 9 bases separated the two germline ends. CDR3 sequence: CASSALASGANVLTF. The CDR3, as DNA: TGTGCCAGCAGCGCCCTGGCCTCTGGGGCCAACGTCCTGACTTTC.

The chain employs TRBV5-8 and TRBJ1-5; D perhaps matches TRBD1 (5 bases). Trimming took 3 bases from V and 7 from J, leaving 11 bases between them. The CDR3 consists of 13 residues. The germline V gene has CDR1 SGHTS and CDR2 YDEGEE. The DNA for the CDR3 is TGTGCCAGCAGCTCCAGGGTAGGACAGCCCCAGCATTTT. Amino acids: CASSSRVGQPQHF.

V usage is TRBV19 and J usage is TRBJ2-3; no clear D. The CDR3 has 14 amino acids. The V end was cut by 5 bases, the J end by 2 bases, with 11 bases between. The germline gives CDR1 LNHDA, CDR2 SQIVND (reference sequence). CDR3 sequence (DNA): TGTGCCAGTAGTCACCGGGTAGACACAGATACGCAGTATTTT. Its translation: CASSHRVDTDTQYF.

This chain uses TRBV10-3 with TRBJ2-3, with D perhaps assigned TRBD1 or TRBD2 (9 bases each). The CDR3 runs 18 residues. CDR1 and CDR2 (germline): ENHRY, SYGVKD. Between the trimmed V and J ends, which lost 6 bases and 1 base, there was a span of 23 bases. CDR3 sequence (DNA): TGTGCCATCAGGGCGGGACAGGGCGAGCGGGAGGGCACAGATACGCAGTATTTT. Its translation is CAIRAGQGEREGTDTQYF.

The V call is TRBV2, the J call TRBJ2-1, with 13 nucleotides matching TRBD2. The V segment lost 6 bases and the J segment 10 bases; nucleotides outside the gene matches: 18. This CDR3 is 18 amino acids long. From germline, CDR1 is SNHLY and CDR2 FYNNEI. DNA for the CDR3: TGTGCCAGCAGCCCTTCGGGGTGGACTAGCGGGAGACTAGGGGAGCAGTTCTTC. It encodes CASSPSGWTSGRLGEQFF. Filled out from reference TRBV2 and TRBJ2-1, the complete variable domain reads EPEVTQTPSHQVTQMGQEVILRCVPISNHLYFYWYRQILGQKVEFLVSFYNNEISEKSEIFDDQFSVERPDGSNFTLKIRSTKLEDSAMYFCASSPSGWTSGRLGEQFFGPGTRLTVL.

The chain couples TRBV28 to TRBJ1-1; 7 positions agree with TRBD1. Looked up from germline, CDR1 is MDHEN and CDR2 is SYDVKM. V lost 7 bases to trimming and J lost 2 bases; unmatched junction nucleotides: 7. This CDR3 is built from 14 residues. This chain's CDR3 is CASTQTGANTEAFF. The CDR3 bases are TGTGCCAGCACTCAAACAGGGGCCAACACTGAAGCTTTCTTT.

The chain joins TRBV5-1 to TRBJ1-1; D gene uncertain. This CDR3 spans 14 amino acids. V lost 5 bases and J 1 base, leaving 12 bases between the germline ends. Looked up from germline, CDR1 is SGHRS and CDR2 is YFSETQ. This CDR3 is CASSPGGRNTEAFF. The CDR3 DNA reads as TGCGCCAGCAGTCCCGGCGGGAGGAACACTGAAGCTTTCTTT. Variable domain in full (rest from reference TRBV5-1 and TRBJ1-1): KAGVTQTPRYLIKTRGQQVTLSCSPISGHRSVSWYQQTPGQGLQFLFEYFSETQRNKGNFPGRFSGRQFSNSRSEMNVSTLELGDSALYLCASSPGGRNTEAFFGQGTRLTVV.

V and J are TRBV28 and TRBJ2-7; 10 bases map to TRBD2. Per germline, CDR1 MDHEN and CDR2 SYDVKM. The CDR3 contains 15 residues. V dropped 2 bases and J dropped 2; count of bases not matched to a gene: 3. CDR3 nucleotides: TGTGCCAGCAGTTTACTAGCGGGAGCAGCCTACGAGCAGTACTTC. Amino acids: CASSLLAGAAYEQYF.

This chain joins TRBV4-2 and TRBJ2-7; TRBD2 matches 11 bases. CDR1 is LGHNA, CDR2 YNFKEQ, per germline. The CDR3 totals 18 residues. With V trimmed by 1 base and J by 7 bases, 15 bases remained unmatched. The CDR3 spells CASSQVPLAGGWLWEQYF. In DNA form, the CDR3 reads TGTGCCAGCAGCCAAGTTCCCCTAGCGGGAGGATGGTTGTGGGAGCAGTACTTC.